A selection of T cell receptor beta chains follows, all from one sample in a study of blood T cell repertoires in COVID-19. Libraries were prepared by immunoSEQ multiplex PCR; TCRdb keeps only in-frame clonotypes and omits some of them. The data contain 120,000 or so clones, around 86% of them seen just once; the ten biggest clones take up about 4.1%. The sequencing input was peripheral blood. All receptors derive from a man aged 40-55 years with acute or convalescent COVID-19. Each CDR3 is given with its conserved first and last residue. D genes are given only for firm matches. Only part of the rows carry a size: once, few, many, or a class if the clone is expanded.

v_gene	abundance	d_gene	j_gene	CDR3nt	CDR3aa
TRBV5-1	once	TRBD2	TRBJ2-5	TGCGCCAGCAGCCCAGGAGCGGGAGGCGGAGAGACCCAGTACTTC	CASSPGAGGGETQYF
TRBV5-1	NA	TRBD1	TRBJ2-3	TGCGCCAGCAGCACAGACAGGGCCCTGGATACGCAGTATTTT	CASSTDRALDTQYF
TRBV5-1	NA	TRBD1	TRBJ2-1	TGCGCCAGCAGCTTGGGACAGGGCCGCTACAATGAGCAGTTCTTC	CASSLGQGRYNEQFF
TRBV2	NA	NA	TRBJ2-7	TGTGCCAGCAGTCTGGGGGCTTACAACGAGCAGTACTTC	CASSLGAYNEQYF
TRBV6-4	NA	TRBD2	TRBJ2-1	TGTGCCAGCAGTGACTCGGCTAGCGGGGGCTACAATGAGCAGTTCTTC	CASSDSASGGYNEQFF
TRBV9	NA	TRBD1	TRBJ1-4	TGTGCCAGCAGCGCCGGACAGGGGGTGCCTGAAAAACTGTTTTTT	CASSAGQGVPEKLFF
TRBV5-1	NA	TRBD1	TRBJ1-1	TGCGCCAGCAGCTTGGGGGACAGCCAGAACACTGAAGCTTTCTTT	CASSLGDSQNTEAFF
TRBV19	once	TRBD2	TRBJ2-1	TGTGCCAGTAGTTATAGCGGGGTGGGGTACAATGAGCAGTTCTTC	CASSYSGVGYNEQFF
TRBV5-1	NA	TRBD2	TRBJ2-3	TGCGCCAGCAGCTTGGGAGCTAGCGGGAGAACAGATACGCAGTATTTT	CASSLGASGRTDTQYF
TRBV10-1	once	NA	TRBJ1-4	TGCGCCAGCACTCCGAGGGAGGCCTGGGGGGAAAAACTGTTTTTT	CASTPREAWGEKLFF
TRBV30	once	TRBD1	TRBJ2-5	TGTGCCTGGAGTGTAGGACATGCCAGGGGGCCAGGGGAGACCCAGTACTTC	CAWSVGHARGPGETQYF
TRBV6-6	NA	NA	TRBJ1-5	TGTGCCAGCTCCCTCGGGTACGATCAGCCCCAGCATTTT	CASSLGYDQPQHF
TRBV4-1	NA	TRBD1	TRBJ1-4	TGCGCCAGCAGCCAGCCCATGGGACAGGGTGAAAAACTGTTTTTT	CASSQPMGQGEKLFF
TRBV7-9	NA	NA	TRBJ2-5	TGTGCCAGCAGCTTGACGGACTATGAAGAGACCCAGTACTTC	CASSLTDYEETQYF
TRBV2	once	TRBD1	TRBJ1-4	TGTGCCAGCAGTGAAGGGGGGACAGCCCCTAGGTCACTGTTTTTT	CASSEGGTAPRSLFF
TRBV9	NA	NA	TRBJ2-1	TGTGCCAGCAGCGTAGGCCCCACATTACTAGAGGAGCAGTTCTTC	CASSVGPTLLEEQFF
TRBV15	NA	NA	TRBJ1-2	TGTGCCACCAGCAGAGGGCCGCCGACTAACTATGGCTACACCTTC	CATSRGPPTNYGYTF
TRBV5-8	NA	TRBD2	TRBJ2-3	TGTGCCAGCAGCTTGGCGGGAGGTTACACAGATACGCAGTATTTT	CASSLAGGYTDTQYF
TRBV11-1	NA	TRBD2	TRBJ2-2	TGTGCCAGCAGCTTTCGGCCTAGCGGGGGGGCCGGGGAGCTGTTTTTT	CASSFRPSGGAGELFF
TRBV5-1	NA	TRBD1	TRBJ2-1	TGCGCCAGCAGCCAAGCTGGGACAGTTGATGAGCAGTTCTTC	CASSQAGTVDEQFF
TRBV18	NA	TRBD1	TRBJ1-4	TGTGCCAGCTCACCGAAAGCGAACGCAGGGGGTCAGGGAAAACTGTTTTTT	CASSPKANAGGQGKLFF
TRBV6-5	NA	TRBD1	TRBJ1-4	TGTGCCAGCAGCGCAGCCGGGACAGGGTTGGAAAAACTGTTTTTT	CASSAAGTGLEKLFF
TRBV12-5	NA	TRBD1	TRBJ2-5	TGTGCTAGTGGCCCCCCGACAGGGCCGCAAGAGACCCAGTACTTC	CASGPPTGPQETQYF
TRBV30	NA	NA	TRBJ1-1	TGTGCCTGGATGAGGGAGAGGGACACTGAAGCTTTCTTT	CAWMRERDTEAFF
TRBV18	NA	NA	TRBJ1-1	TGTGCCAGCTCACATAAACAAACTGGAGCAGGGACTGAAGCTTTCTTT	CASSHKQTGAGTEAFF
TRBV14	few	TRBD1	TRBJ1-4	TGTGCCAGCAGCGATTATCAAGGGACAGCTAATGAAAAACTGTTTTTT	CASSDYQGTANEKLFF
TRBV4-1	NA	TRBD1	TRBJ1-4	TGCGCCAGCAGCCTAAATGGACAGGGGGCGGTAACTAATGAAAAACTGTTTTTT	CASSLNGQGAVTNEKLFF
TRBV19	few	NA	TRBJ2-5	TGTGCCAGTAGCCCTCGGGAGCCGAGTGGTTCGACCCAGTACTTC	CASSPREPSGSTQYF
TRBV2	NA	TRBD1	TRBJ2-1	TGTGCCAGCAGGGGTAGACAGGGGGTATACAATGAGCAGTTCTTC	CASRGRQGVYNEQFF
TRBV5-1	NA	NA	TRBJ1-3	TGCGCCAGCAGTCCGGGTAACTCTGGAAACACCATATATTTT	CASSPGNSGNTIYF
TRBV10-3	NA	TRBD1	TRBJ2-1	TGTGCCATCAGTGCCCCGGGACAGGGGTACAATGAGCAGTTCTTC	CAISAPGQGYNEQFF
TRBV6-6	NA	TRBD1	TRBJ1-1	TGTGCCAGCAGTCGAAGGGGTGGCGCAGGGGGGACTGAAGCTTTCTTT	CASSRRGGAGGTEAFF
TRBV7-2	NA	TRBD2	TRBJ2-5	TGTGCCAGCAGCTTAGGTTTAGCGGGGGCGCAAGAGACCCAGTACTTC	CASSLGLAGAQETQYF
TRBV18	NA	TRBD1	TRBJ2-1	TGTGCCAGCTCAAAAGATCGACAGGGTAGGAGCGATGAGCAGTTCTTC	CASSKDRQGRSDEQFF
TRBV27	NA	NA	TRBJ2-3	TGTGCCAGCATAGCGGCTAGCACAGATACGCAGTATTTT	CASIAASTDTQYF
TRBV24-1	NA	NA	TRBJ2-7	TGTGCCACCAGTGAGGGGTCTAGCAGAACGAAGCAGTACTTC	CATSEGSSRTKQYF
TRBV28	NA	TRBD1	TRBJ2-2	TGTGCCAGCAGGATTTCCGGGACAGGGGGTTCCGGGGAGCTGTTTTTT	CASRISGTGGSGELFF
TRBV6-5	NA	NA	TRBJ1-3	TGTGCCAGCACCGGGGGAGGGCGCTCTGGAAACACCATATATTTT	CASTGGGRSGNTIYF
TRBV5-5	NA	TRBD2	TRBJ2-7	TGTGCCAGCAGCGCGGGACTAGCGGGGGGGCGGGAGCAGTACTTC	CASSAGLAGGREQYF
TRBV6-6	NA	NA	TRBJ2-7	TGTGCCAGCAGAAGAGGACAGTCCTACGAGCAGTACTTC	CASRRGQSYEQYF
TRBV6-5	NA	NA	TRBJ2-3	TGTGCCAGCAGTCAACGAGCTGGGCAGTCAGATACGCAGTATTTT	CASSQRAGQSDTQYF
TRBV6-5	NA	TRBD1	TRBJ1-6	TGTGCCAGCAGCCCAGACAGGGGTCGTTCACCCCTCCACTTT	CASSPDRGRSPLHF